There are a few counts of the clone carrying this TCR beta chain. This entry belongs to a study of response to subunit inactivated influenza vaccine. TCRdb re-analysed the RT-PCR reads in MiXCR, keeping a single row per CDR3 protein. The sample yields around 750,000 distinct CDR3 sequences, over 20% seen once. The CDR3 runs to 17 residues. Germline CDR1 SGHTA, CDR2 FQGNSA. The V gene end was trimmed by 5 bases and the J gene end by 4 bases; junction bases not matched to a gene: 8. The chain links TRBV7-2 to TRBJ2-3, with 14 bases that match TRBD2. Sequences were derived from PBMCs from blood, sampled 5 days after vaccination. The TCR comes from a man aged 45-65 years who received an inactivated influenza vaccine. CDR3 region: CASSQPGLAGVPDTQYF. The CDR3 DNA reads TGTGCCAGCAGCCAACCGGGACTAGCGGGAGTTCCAGATACGCAGTATTTT.